This TCR beta chain appears in the sequencing data of a study of cytomegalovirus exposure and HLA in healthy donors. General study results and limits: The majority of TCR sequences were rare, yet some public TCRs appeared in many donors. TCR beta chains associated with HLA were, in a later analysis, more clonally expanded than equally common others.

The CDR3 length is 15 residues. The germline V gene encodes CDR1 SGHAT and CDR2 FQNNGV. Researchers ran the PCR with 60 Vbeta and 13 Jbeta primers. Here immunoSEQ multiplex PCR was the method, and the copy in TCRdb shows in-frame clones only, minus some. The data show approximately 190,000 clones, 75% to 85% seen once. Note on this clone: What it binds is unknown.

Sequences were obtained from PBMCs. The J gene is TRBJ2-5, the V gene TRBV11-2, with 8 positions matching TRBD2. The end of the DNA is better explained by TRBJ2-7, so the J call may be wrong. The clonotype originates from a woman aged 18-35 years in good health and CMV-seropositive. CDR3 amino acids: CASSLAVTSDYEQYF. For the CDR3, the DNA is TGTGCCAGCAGCTTAGCTGTGACTAGCGACTACGAGCAGTACTTC.